One and the same sample provided the 7 T cell receptor beta chains below, sequenced in a study of cytomegalovirus exposure and HLA in healthy donors. Researchers ran the PCR with 60 Vbeta and 13 Jbeta primers. Measured with immunoSEQ multiplex PCR; TCRdb has only the in-frame clones, and not every one. This repertoire shows roughly 150,000 clones, 64% found once; its top ten account for 3%. The sample comprised PBMCs. These receptor sequences come from a woman aged 25 to 45 in good health and CMV-seropositive.

This clone occurred a few times. This chain uses TRBV4-1 with TRBJ2-7, with a possible D match to TRBD2 (5 bases). V lost 3 bases, J lost 3 bases, and 12 bases lay in between. The germline V gene encodes CDR1 MGHRA and CDR2 YSYEKL. The CDR3 length is 14 residues. CDR3 sequence: CASSHGSGDYEQYF. Here the CDR3 DNA reads TGCGCCAGCAGCCATGGGTCCGGGGACTACGAGCAGTACTTC.

The gene calls are TRBV5-1 and TRBJ1-2, with 9 bases that match TRBD1. CDR3 length: 13 amino acids. Trimming removed 2 bases from V and 6 bases from J; junction bases left unmatched: 2. Germline CDR1 and CDR2: SGHRS and YFSETQ. The CDR3: CASSFGTGNGYTF. For the CDR3, the DNA is TGCGCCAGCAGCTTCGGGACAGGGAATGGCTACACCTTC.

The rearrangement links TRBV30 to TRBJ2-7; 9 positions agree with TRBD2. Unmatched junction bases numbered 5, after V lost 0 bases and J lost 5 bases. CDR1 and CDR2 from the germline V gene are GTSNPN and SVGIG (reference sequence). The CDR3 totals 14 residues. CDR3 bases: TGTGCCTGGAGTGTTGAGCGGGAGGTCCACGAGCAGTACTTC. This encodes CAWSVEREVHEQYF.

A few counts support this clone. The chain joins TRBV29-1 to TRBJ1-4, with D possibly being TRBD1 (6 bases). CDR3 length: 14 amino acids. Germline values: CDR1 SQVTM, CDR2 ANQGSEA. V lost 3 bases to trimming and J lost 6 bases, with 14 bases between them. The CDR3 DNA is TGCAGCGTTGATGTCAGAGGGGGATATGAAAAACTGTTTTTT. It is translated as CSVDVRGGYEKLFF.

V and J are TRBV4-1 and TRBJ1-1; maybe TRBD1 (5 bases). Germline CDR1 reads MGHRA; CDR2 reads YSYEKL. Trimming left V 2 bases short and J 1 base short, with 11 bases between. The CDR3 length is 15 residues. DNA for the CDR3: TGCGCCAGCAGCCAAAAGGCAGGGCGGAACACTGAAGCTTTCTTT. Translation gives CASSQKAGRNTEAFF.

Here the CDR3 reads CASTLRSTEQYF. The DNA for the CDR3 is TGTGCCAGCACACTTCGCTCTACAGAGCAGTACTTC. V gene TRBV13 combines with J gene TRBJ2-5; D gene ambiguous. The germline V and J ends were trimmed by 7 bases and 11 bases, with 17 bases remaining between them. In germline, CDR1 is PRHDT, CDR2 FYEKMQ (reference sequence). This CDR3 has 12 residues.

This CDR3 reads CATGQVSYEQYF. Written as DNA, the CDR3 is TGTGCCACCGGACAGGTCTCCTACGAGCAGTACTTC. This rearrangement joins TRBV10-3 to TRBJ2-5; 7 positions match TRBD1. The DNA end favors TRBJ2-7, so the J call may be wrong. The CDR3 is made up of 12 amino acids. Germline V CDR1 and CDR2: ENHRY, SYGVKD.